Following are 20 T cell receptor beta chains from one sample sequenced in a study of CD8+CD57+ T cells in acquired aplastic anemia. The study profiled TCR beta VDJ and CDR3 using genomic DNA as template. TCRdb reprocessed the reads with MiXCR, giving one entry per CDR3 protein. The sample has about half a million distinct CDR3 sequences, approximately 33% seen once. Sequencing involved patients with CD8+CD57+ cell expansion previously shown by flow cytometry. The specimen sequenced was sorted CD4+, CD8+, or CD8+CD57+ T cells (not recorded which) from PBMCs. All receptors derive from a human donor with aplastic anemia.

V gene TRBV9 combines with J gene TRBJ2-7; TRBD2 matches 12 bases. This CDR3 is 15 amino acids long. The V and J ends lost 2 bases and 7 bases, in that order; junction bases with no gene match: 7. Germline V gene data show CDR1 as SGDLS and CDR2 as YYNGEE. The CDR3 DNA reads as TGTGCCAGCAGCGTGGGGACTAGCGGGCTCGCTGAGCAGTACTTC. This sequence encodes CASSVGTSGLAEQYF.

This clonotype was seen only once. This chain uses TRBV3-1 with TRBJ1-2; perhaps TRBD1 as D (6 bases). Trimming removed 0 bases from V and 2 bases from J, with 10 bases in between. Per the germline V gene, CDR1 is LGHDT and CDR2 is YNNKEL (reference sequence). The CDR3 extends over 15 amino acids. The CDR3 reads CASSQDQGPNYGYTF. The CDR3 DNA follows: TGTGCCAGCAGCCAAGATCAGGGGCCGAACTATGGCTACACCTTC. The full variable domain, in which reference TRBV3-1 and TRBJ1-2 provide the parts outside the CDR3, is DTAVSQTPKYLVTQMGNDKSIKCEQNLGHDTMYWYKQDSKKFLKIMFSYNNKELIINETVPNRFSPKSPDKAHLNLHINSLELGDSAVYFCASSQDQGPNYGYTFGSGTRLTVV.

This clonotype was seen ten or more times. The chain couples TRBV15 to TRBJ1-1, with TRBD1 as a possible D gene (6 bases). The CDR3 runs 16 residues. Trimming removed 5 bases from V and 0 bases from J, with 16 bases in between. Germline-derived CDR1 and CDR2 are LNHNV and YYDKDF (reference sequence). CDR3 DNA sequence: TGTGCCACCAGCCCTCCGTACAGGGTGATGAACACTGAAGCTTTCTTT. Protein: CATSPPYRVMNTEAFF.

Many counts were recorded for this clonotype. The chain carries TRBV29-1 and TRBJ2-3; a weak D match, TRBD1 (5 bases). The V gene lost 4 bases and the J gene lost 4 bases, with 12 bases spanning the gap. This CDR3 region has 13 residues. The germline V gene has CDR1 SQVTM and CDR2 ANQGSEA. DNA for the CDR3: TGCAGCGTTGGTGGGGCGTCCGCAGATACGCAGTATTTT. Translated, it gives CSVGGASADTQYF.

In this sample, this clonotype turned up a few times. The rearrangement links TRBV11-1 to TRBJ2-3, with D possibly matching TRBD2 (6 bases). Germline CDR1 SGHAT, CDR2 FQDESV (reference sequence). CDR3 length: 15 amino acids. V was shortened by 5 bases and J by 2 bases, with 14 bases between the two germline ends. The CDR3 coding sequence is TGTGCCAGCAGCCGTAGACTAGGGGACACAGATACGCAGTATTTT. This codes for CASSRRLGDTDTQYF.

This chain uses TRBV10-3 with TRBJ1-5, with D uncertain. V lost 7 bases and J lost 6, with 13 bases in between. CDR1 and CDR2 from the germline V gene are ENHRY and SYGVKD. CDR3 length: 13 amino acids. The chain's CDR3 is CAINGQDAQPQHF. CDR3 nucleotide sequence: TGTGCCATCAATGGGCAGGACGCTCAGCCCCAGCATTTT.

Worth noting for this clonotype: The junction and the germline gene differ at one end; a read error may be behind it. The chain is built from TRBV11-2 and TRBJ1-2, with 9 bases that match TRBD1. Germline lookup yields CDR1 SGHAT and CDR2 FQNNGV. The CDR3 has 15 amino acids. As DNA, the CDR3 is TGTGCCTGCAGCCCGATGGGACAGGGACTGTATGGCTACACCTTC. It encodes CACSPMGQGLYGYTF. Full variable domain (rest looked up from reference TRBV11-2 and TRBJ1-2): EAGVAQSPRYKIIEKRQSVAFWCNPISGHATLYWYQQILGQGPKLLIQFQNNGVVDDSQLPKDRFSAERLKGVDSTLKIQPAKLEDSAVYLCACSPMGQGLYGYTFGSGTRLTVV.

For the CDR3, the DNA is TGTGCCAGTAGTTCCACAGCGGGGACCGAGCAGTACTTC. It yields the protein CASSSTAGTEQYF. The J gene is TRBJ2-7, the V gene TRBV19; 7 nucleotides line up with TRBD2. CDR3 length equals 13 residues. In germline, CDR1 is LNHDA, CDR2 SQIVND (reference sequence). The V segment lost 5 bases and the J segment 6 bases; nucleotides outside the gene matches: 7.

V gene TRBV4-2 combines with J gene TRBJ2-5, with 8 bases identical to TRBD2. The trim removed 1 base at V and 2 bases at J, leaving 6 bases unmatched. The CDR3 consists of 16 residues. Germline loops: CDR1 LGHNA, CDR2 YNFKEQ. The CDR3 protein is CASSQVGSGAQETQYF. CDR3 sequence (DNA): TGTGCCAGCAGCCAAGTGGGTAGCGGGGCACAAGAGACCCAGTACTTC.

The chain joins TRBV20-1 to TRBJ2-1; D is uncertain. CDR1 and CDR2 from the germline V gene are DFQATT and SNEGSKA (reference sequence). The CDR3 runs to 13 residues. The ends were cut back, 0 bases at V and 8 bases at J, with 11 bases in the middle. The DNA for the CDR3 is TGCAGTGCTAGAGACCTAGTTCGCGATGAGCAGTTCTTC. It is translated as CSARDLVRDEQFF.

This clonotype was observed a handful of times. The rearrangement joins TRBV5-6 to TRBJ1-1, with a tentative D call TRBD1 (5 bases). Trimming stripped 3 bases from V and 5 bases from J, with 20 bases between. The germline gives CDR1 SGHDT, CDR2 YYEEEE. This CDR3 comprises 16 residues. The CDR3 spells CASSSTGTSSGTEAFF. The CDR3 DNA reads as TGTGCCAGCAGCTCAACCGGGACTAGTTCAGGGACTGAAGCTTTCTTT.

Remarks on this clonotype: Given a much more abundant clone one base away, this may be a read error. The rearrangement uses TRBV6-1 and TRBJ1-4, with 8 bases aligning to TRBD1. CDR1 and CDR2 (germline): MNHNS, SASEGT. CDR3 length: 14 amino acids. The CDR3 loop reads CACSVTGGNEKLFF. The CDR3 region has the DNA TGTGCCTGCAGCGTCACAGGGGGTAATGAAAAACTGTTTTTT.

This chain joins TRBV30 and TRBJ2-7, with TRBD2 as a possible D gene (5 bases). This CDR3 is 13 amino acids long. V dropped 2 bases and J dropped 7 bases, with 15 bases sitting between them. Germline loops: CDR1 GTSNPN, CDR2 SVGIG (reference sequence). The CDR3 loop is CAWSRRSYNEQYF. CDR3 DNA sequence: TGTGCCTGGAGTAGGAGGTCCTACAATGAGCAGTACTTC.

CDR3 residues: CSARSSSGGSSSYEQYF. The CDR3 nucleotides are TGCAGTGCTAGGTCTAGTAGCGGGGGGTCTAGCTCCTACGAGCAGTACTTC. The chain links TRBV29-1 to TRBJ2-7, with 10 bases fitting TRBD2. The CDR3 totals 17 residues. CDR1 and CDR2 (germline): SQVTM, ANQGSEA.

This CDR3 is CASSIRKGPYEQYF. The CDR3 DNA reads TGTGCCAGTAGTATTAGAAAGGGTCCCTACGAGCAGTACTTC. The V call is TRBV19, the J call TRBJ2-7, with D uncertain. V dropped 3 bases and J dropped 2 bases, with 11 bases sitting between them. CDR1 and CDR2 from the germline V gene are LNHDA and SQIVND (reference sequence). The CDR3 is 14 amino acids.

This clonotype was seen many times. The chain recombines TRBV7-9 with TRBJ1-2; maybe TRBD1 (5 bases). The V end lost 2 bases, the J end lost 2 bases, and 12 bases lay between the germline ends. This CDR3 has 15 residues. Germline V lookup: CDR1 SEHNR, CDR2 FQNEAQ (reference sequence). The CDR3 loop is CASSLYEKGNYGYTF. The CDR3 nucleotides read TGTGCCAGCAGCTTATACGAAAAGGGGAACTATGGCTACACCTTC.

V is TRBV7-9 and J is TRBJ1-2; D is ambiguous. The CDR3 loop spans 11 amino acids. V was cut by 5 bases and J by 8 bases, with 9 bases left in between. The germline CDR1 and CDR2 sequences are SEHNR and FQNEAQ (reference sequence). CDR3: CASSGRVGYTF. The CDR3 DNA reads TGTGCCAGCAGCGGGCGGGTAGGCTACACCTTC. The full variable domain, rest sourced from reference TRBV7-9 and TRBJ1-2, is DTGVSQNPRHKITKRGQNVTFRCDPISEHNRLYWYRQTLGQGPEFLTYFQNEAQLEKSRLLSDRFSAERPKGSFSTLEIQRTEQGDSAMYLCASSGRVGYTFGSGTRLTVV.

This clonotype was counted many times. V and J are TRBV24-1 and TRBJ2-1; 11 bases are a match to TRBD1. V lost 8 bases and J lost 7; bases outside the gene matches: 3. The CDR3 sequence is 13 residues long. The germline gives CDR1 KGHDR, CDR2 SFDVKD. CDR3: CATKGQGGNEQFF. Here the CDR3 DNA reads TGTGCCACCAAGGGACAGGGGGGGAATGAGCAGTTCTTC.

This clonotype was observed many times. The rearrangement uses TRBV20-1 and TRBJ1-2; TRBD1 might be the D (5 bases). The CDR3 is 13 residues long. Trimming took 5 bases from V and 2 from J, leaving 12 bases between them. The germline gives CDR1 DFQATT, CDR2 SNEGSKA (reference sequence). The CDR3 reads CSAVLTDNYGYTF. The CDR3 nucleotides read TGCAGTGCTGTACTGACAGACAACTATGGCTACACCTTC.

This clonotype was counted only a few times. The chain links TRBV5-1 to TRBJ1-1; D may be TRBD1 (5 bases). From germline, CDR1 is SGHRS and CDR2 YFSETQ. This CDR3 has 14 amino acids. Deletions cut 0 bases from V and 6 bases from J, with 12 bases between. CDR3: CASSLDGTQSEAFF. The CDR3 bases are TGCGCCAGCAGCTTGGACGGGACGCAGTCTGAAGCTTTCTTT.